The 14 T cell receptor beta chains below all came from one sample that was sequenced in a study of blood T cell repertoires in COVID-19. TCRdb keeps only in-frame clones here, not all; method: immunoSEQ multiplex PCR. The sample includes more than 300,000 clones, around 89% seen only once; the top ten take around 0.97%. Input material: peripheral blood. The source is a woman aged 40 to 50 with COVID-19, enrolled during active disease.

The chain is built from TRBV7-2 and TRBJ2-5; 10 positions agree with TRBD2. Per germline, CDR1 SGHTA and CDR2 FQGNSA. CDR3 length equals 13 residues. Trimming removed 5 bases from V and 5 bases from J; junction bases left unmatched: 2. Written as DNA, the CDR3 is TGTGCCAGCAGCCGGGGACTAGCGGAGACCCAGTACTTC. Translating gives CASSRGLAETQYF.

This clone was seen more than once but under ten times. CDR3 sequence (DNA): TGTGCCATCAGTACCGGGACAGGGACTGAAGCTTTCTTT. This codes for CAISTGTGTEAFF. The chain is built from TRBV10-3 and TRBJ1-1, with 9 bases aligning to TRBD1. The V gene end was trimmed by 5 bases and the J gene end by 5 bases; junction bases not matched to a gene: 3. The CDR3 runs to 13 residues. Germline values: CDR1 ENHRY, CDR2 SYGVKD.

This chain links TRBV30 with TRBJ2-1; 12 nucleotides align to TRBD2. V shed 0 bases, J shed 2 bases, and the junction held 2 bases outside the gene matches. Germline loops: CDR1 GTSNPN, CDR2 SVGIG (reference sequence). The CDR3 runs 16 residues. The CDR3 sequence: CAWSVASGGAYNEQFF. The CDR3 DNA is TGTGCCTGGAGTGTGGCTAGCGGGGGGGCCTACAATGAGCAGTTCTTC.

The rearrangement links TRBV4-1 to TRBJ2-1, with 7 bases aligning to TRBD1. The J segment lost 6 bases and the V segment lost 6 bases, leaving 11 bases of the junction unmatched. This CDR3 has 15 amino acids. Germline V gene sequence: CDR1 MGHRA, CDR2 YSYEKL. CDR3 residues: CASSHTGTAINEQFF. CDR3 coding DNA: TGCGCCAGCAGTCACACCGGGACAGCGATCAATGAGCAGTTCTTC.

Here the CDR3 DNA reads TGTGCCAGCAGCTTGGCGGGGTACACTGAAGCTTTCTTT. Protein product: CASSLAGYTEAFF. The genes are TRBV7-2 and TRBJ1-1; no definite D call. The V end lost 3 bases, the J end lost 3 bases, and 8 bases lay between the germline ends. CDR3 length equals 13 residues. Per the germline V gene, CDR1 is SGHTA and CDR2 is FQGNSA.

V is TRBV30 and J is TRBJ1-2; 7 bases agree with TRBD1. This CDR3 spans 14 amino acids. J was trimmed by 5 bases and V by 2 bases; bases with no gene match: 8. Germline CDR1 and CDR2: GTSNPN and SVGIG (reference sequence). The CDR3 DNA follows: TGTGCCTGGAGTTTCTCCGGGACAGCTTATGGCTACACCTTC. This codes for CAWSFSGTAYGYTF.

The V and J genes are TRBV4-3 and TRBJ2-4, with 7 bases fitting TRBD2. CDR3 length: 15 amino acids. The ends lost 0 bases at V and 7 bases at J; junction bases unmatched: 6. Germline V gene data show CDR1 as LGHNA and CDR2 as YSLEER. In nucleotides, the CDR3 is TGCGCCAGCAGCCAAGATTGGGAGGGGAGGAACATTCAGTACTTC. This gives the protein CASSQDWEGRNIQYF.

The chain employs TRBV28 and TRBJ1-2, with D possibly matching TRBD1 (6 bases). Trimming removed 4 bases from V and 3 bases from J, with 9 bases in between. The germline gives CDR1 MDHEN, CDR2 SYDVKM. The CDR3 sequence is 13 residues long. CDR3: CASSSGHYYGYTF. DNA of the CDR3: TGTGCCAGCAGTTCGGGACATTACTATGGCTACACCTTC.

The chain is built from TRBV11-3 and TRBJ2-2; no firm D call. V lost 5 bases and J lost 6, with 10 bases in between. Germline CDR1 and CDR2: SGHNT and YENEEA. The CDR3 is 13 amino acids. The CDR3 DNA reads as TGTGCCAGCAGCCCACTTCAAGCCGGGGAGCTGTTTTTT. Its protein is CASSPLQAGELFF.

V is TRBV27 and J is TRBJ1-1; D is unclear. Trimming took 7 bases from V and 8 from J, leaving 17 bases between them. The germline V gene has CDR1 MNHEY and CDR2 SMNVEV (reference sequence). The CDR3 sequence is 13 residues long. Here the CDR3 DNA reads TGTGCCAGCACCCGGGGAGGGTTGGCGGAAGCTTTCTTT. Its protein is CASTRGGLAEAFF.

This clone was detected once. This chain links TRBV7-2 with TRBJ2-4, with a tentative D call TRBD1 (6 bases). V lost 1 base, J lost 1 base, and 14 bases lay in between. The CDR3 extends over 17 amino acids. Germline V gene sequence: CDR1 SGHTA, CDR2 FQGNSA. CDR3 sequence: CASSLEIDRTAKNIQYF. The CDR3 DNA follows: TGTGCCAGCAGCTTAGAGATTGACAGGACGGCCAAAAACATTCAGTACTTC. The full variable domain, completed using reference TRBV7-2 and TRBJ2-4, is GAGVSQSPSNKVTEKGKDVELRCDPISGHTALYWYRQSLGQGLEFLIYFQGNSAPDKSGLPSDRFSAERTGGSVSTLTIQRTQQEDSAVYLCASSLEIDRTAKNIQYFGAGTRLSVL.

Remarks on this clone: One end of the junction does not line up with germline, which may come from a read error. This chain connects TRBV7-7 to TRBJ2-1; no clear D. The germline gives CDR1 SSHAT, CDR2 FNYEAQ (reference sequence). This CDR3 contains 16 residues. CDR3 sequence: CASSLELAASYNEQFF. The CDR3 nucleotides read TGTGCTAGCAGCTTAGAGCTGGCGGCCTCCTACAATGAGCAGTTCTTC.

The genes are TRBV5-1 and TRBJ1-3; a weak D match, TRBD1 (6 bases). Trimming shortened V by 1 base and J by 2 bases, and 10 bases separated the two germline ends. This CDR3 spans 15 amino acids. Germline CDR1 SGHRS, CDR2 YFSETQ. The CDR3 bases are TGCGCCAGCAGCTTGACCGGACAGCCTGGAAACACCATATATTTT. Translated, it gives CASSLTGQPGNTIYF.

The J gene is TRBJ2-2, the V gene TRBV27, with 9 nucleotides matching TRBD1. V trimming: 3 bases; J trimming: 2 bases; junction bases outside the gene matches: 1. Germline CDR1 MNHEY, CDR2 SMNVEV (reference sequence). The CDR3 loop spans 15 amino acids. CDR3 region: CASSFTGGNTGELFF. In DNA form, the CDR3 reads TGTGCCAGCAGTTTCACAGGGGGCAACACCGGGGAGCTGTTTTTT.